A single sample gave rise to the 26 T cell receptor beta chains below, sequenced in a study of blood T cell repertoires in COVID-19. The table came from immunoSEQ multiplex PCR; TCRdb's copy has only in-frame clones and leaves some out. The sample holds about 670,000 clones, about nine tenths seen once. Sequenced material: peripheral blood. The receptors were gathered from a young woman with acute or convalescent COVID-19.

This chain links TRBV11-2 with TRBJ1-2; D call uncertain. Germline V CDR1 and CDR2: SGHAT, FQNNGV. The V end was cut by 3 bases, the J end by 6 bases, with 20 bases between. This CDR3 region has 16 residues. The CDR3 loop is CASSLGPGLRGDGYTF. Here the CDR3 DNA reads TGTGCCAGCAGCTTGGGCCCAGGACTTCGTGGAGATGGCTACACCTTC. The complete variable domain, with remaining parts taken from reference TRBV11-2 and TRBJ1-2, reads EAGVAQSPRYKIIEKRQSVAFWCNPISGHATLYWYQQILGQGPKLLIQFQNNGVVDDSQLPKDRFSAERLKGVDSTLKIQPAKLEDSAVYLCASSLGPGLRGDGYTFGSGTRLTVV.

The chain combines TRBV7-9 with TRBJ2-3; no firm D call. Germline loops: CDR1 SEHNR, CDR2 FQNEAQ (reference sequence). V shed 5 bases and J shed 4 bases, with 22 bases lying between them. The CDR3 extends over 17 amino acids. CDR3 residues: CASSPPALLPRADTQYF. The CDR3 bases are TGTGCCAGCAGCCCCCCCGCGCTCCTCCCCCGGGCAGATACGCAGTATTTT.

The chain recombines TRBV28 with TRBJ2-7, with 8 bases lining up with TRBD1. Per germline, CDR1 MDHEN and CDR2 SYDVKM. V was clipped by 6 bases and J by 4 bases; unmatched bases: 8. CDR3 length equals 14 residues. In nucleotides, the CDR3 is TGTGCCAGCAGCCTGGAGACAGGGGTTTACGAGCAGTACTTC. It is translated as CASSLETGVYEQYF.

This clone was found once. The chain couples TRBV3-1 (or the pseudogene TRBV3-2) to TRBJ1-1; 11 nucleotides align to TRBD1. The V gene end was trimmed by 6 bases and the J gene end by 5 bases; junction bases not matched to a gene: 11. The CDR3 is made up of 16 amino acids. The V gene's germline CDR1 is LGHDT and CDR2 YNNKEL (reference sequence). The CDR3, as DNA: TGTGCCAGCAGACTAAGAAGGGGACAGGGGGTTACTGAAGCTTTCTTT. Translating it yields CASRLRRGQGVTEAFF.

V is TRBV14 and J is TRBJ1-1, with 7 bases matching TRBD1. This CDR3 is 16 amino acids long. Germline V lookup: CDR1 SGHDN, CDR2 FVKESK. The ends lost 3 bases at V and 1 base at J; junction bases unmatched: 8. CDR3 sequence (DNA): TGTGCCAGCAGCCACGCCGCTCAGGGGGGGAACACTGAAGCTTTCTTT. Translating gives CASSHAAQGGNTEAFF. Variable domain in full (rest from reference TRBV14 and TRBJ1-1): EAGVTQFPSHSVIEKGQTVTLRCDPISGHDNLYWYRRVMGKEIKFLLHFVKESKQDESGMPNNRFLAERTGGTYSTLKVQPAELEDSGVYFCASSHAAQGGNTEAFFGQGTRLTVV.

The DNA for the CDR3 is TGCAGCGTGGCAAGAGGAGCGGGGAGCGCAGATACGCAGTATTTT. Its protein product is CSVARGAGSADTQYF. The chain has TRBV29-1 and TRBJ2-3; TRBD2 matches at 7 bases. The V and J ends lost 6 bases and 4 bases, in that order; junction bases with no gene match: 13. The CDR3 length is 15 residues. The V gene's germline CDR1 is SQVTM and CDR2 ANQGSEA.

The chain has TRBV6-2 or TRBV6-3 and TRBJ1-2, with 8 nucleotides matching TRBD1. CDR1 and CDR2 (germline): MNHEY, SVGEGT. Unmatched junction bases numbered 7, after V lost 2 bases and J lost 5 bases. The CDR3 is 15 amino acids. The CDR3 reads CASSYGTGGAYGYTF. The DNA for the CDR3 is TGTGCCAGCAGTTACGGGACAGGTGGGGCATATGGCTACACCTTC.

The CDR3, as DNA: TGTGCCAGCAGCGGCGGACAGGGGGCCCACGAGCAGTACTTC. Its protein product is CASSGGQGAHEQYF. The chain links TRBV5-4 to TRBJ2-7, with TRBD1 matching 11 bases. This CDR3 has 14 residues. Looked up from germline, CDR1 is SGHNT and CDR2 is YYREEE (reference sequence). V lost 4 bases, J lost 5 bases, and 5 bases stayed unmatched.

This clone appeared many times. This rearrangement joins TRBV9 to TRBJ1-1, with D possibly matching TRBD1 (6 bases). The germline gives CDR1 SGDLS, CDR2 YYNGEE. This CDR3 has 14 amino acids. The ends were cut back, 4 bases at V and 5 bases at J, with 15 bases in the middle. CDR3 nucleotide sequence: TGTGCCAGCAGCAACCAGGGAGGGGGTACTGAAGCTTTCTTT. It codes for CASSNQGGGTEAFF.

The rearrangement joins TRBV21-1 to TRBJ2-7; the table's TRBD1 call for D was not verified on the DNA. TRBV21-1 is a pseudogene segment. This CDR3 is built from 14 residues. The CDR3 sequence is CASSPQGARYEQYF. The CDR3 bases are TGTGCCAGCAGCCCACAGGGGGCGCGGTACGAGCAGTACTTC.

The chain employs TRBV4-3 and TRBJ2-7, with D possibly TRBD1 on 6 matching bases. The CDR3 runs to 17 residues. V was pared by 1 base and J by 3 bases, with 19 bases between. Per germline, CDR1 LGHNA and CDR2 YSLEER. CDR3 in DNA: TGCGCCAGCAGCCAAGGTTCCATTAATCAGGGGATCTACGAGCAGTACTTC. Amino acids: CASSQGSINQGIYEQYF.

This clone was counted a few times. The chain carries TRBV28 and TRBJ1-1, with 9 positions matching TRBD1. V shed 8 bases, J shed 4 bases, and the junction held 5 bases outside the gene matches. The germline V gene has CDR1 MDHEN and CDR2 SYDVKM. The CDR3 extends over 13 amino acids. CDR3 sequence: CASGTGLGTEAFF. As DNA, the CDR3 is TGTGCCAGCGGGACAGGGTTAGGCACTGAAGCTTTCTTT.

This sequence joins TRBV6-6 and TRBJ2-3; TRBD2 matches 13 bases. V was clipped by 8 bases and J by 4 bases; unmatched bases: 0. The length of the CDR3 is 13 residues. CDR1 is MNHNY and CDR2 is SVGAGI in the germline V gene (reference sequence). The CDR3 DNA reads TGTGCCAGCGGACTAGCGGGGGCAGATACGCAGTATTTT. Translating it yields CASGLAGADTQYF.

This chain uses TRBV28 with TRBJ1-2, with a possible D match to TRBD1 (5 bases). Germline V gene data show CDR1 as MDHEN and CDR2 as SYDVKM. Trimming removed 6 bases from V and 0 bases from J, with 11 bases in between. The CDR3 consists of 14 residues. CDR3: CASSFRQSNYGYTF. The CDR3 DNA reads TGTGCCAGCAGCTTCCGACAGTCTAACTATGGCTACACCTTC.

This clone occurred a few times. The genes are TRBV4-3 and TRBJ1-5; 7 bases map to TRBD1. V was pared by 0 bases and J by 7 bases, with 9 bases of the junction left unmatched. Germline V gene data show CDR1 as LGHNA and CDR2 as YSLEER. This CDR3 spans 16 amino acids. CDR3 amino acids: CASSQDTRTGYQPQHF. CDR3 bases: TGCGCCAGCAGCCAAGACACACGGACAGGTTACCAGCCCCAGCATTTT.

This clone has a single count. The chain couples TRBV4-3 to TRBJ1-3; no reliable D call. The CDR3 loop spans 15 amino acids. CDR1 and CDR2 from the germline V gene are LGHNA and YSLEER. V lost 3 bases, J lost 1 base, and 10 bases lay in between. The CDR3 DNA reads as TGCGCCAGCAGCCAGAACGTACTTTCTGGAAACACCATATATTTT. It specifies CASSQNVLSGNTIYF.

The chain joins TRBV7-3 to TRBJ1-1; 9 nucleotides align to TRBD1. Trimming took 4 bases from V and 5 from J; bases not matched to a gene: 5. The germline CDR1 and CDR2 sequences are SGHTA and FQGTGA. The CDR3 loop spans 14 amino acids. CDR3 sequence: CASSSDRGSTEAFF. The CDR3, as DNA: TGTGCCAGCAGCTCCGACAGGGGGTCGACTGAAGCTTTCTTT.

The chain carries TRBV18 and TRBJ1-2, with D perhaps TRBD1 (5 bases). The CDR3 has 15 amino acids. Per the germline V gene, CDR1 is KGHSH and CDR2 is LQKENI. V lost 2 bases and J lost 6, with 16 bases in between. CDR3 DNA: TGTGCCAGCTCACCATTGGGGCAGGGCCTTAATGGCTACACCTTC. Protein product: CASSPLGQGLNGYTF.

The rearrangement uses TRBV10-2 and TRBJ2-7, with D maybe TRBD1 (7 bases). The germline gives CDR1 WSHSY, CDR2 SAAADI. This CDR3 spans 13 amino acids. V dropped 6 bases and J dropped 5 bases, with 14 bases sitting between them. CDR3 loop: CASRRDSFNEQYF. The CDR3 DNA follows: TGCGCCAGCAGGCGGGACAGTTTCAACGAGCAGTACTTC.

J is TRBJ2-3 and V is TRBV5-1; tentatively, D is TRBD1 (6 bases). This CDR3 contains 12 residues. Trimming shortened V by 2 bases and J by 9 bases, and 10 bases separated the two germline ends. Per germline, CDR1 SGHRS and CDR2 YFSETQ. The DNA of the CDR3 is TGCGCCAGCAGCTTACAGGGAGAGACGCAGTATTTT. This encodes CASSLQGETQYF.

Here the CDR3 reads CASSQDPSGGQPQHF. The CDR3 DNA is TGTGCCAGCAGCCAAGATCCCTCGGGTGGACAGCCCCAGCATTTT. This chain joins TRBV4-2 and TRBJ1-5, with unresolved D. The V gene lost 0 bases and the J gene lost 7 bases, with 13 bases spanning the gap. Germline V CDR1 and CDR2: LGHNA, YNFKEQ. The CDR3 has 15 residues.

J is TRBJ1-1 and V is TRBV11-2; a weak D match, TRBD1 (6 bases). Germline V gives CDR1 SGHAT, CDR2 FQNNGV. The CDR3 runs to 13 residues. The germline V and J ends were trimmed by 2 bases and 7 bases, with 11 bases remaining between them. The CDR3 loop is CASSLRGMVEAFF. The CDR3 nucleotides read TGTGCCAGCAGCTTAAGGGGGATGGTTGAAGCTTTCTTT.

This clone was picked up one time. CDR3 sequence reads: CASSRRQGSYNEQFF. The CDR3 region has the DNA TGTGCCAGCAGCCGGAGACAGGGGTCCTACAATGAGCAGTTCTTC. This rearrangement joins TRBV13 to TRBJ2-1; 8 bases align to TRBD1. There are 15 residues in the CDR3. V gave up 5 bases and J gave up 1 base; unmatched junction bases: 4. The germline V gene has CDR1 PRHDT and CDR2 FYEKMQ (reference sequence). Combining the CDR3 with reference TRBV13 and TRBJ2-1 gives the whole variable domain AAGVIQSPRHLIKEKRETATLKCYPIPRHDTVYWYQQGPGQDPQFLISFYEKMQSDKGSIPDRFSAQQFSDYHSELNMSSLELGDSALYFCASSRRQGSYNEQFFGPGTRLTVL.

The chain combines TRBV7-2 with TRBJ2-7, with 8 bases fitting TRBD1. The CDR3 is 14 amino acids. Unmatched junction bases numbered 7, after V lost 3 bases and J lost 6 bases. The V gene's germline CDR1 is SGHTA and CDR2 FQGNSA. CDR3 sequence (DNA): TGTGCCAGCAGCTTCCTCTCAGGGGGCTCCGAGCAGTACTTC. Its translation is CASSFLSGGSEQYF.

This chain links TRBV5-1 with TRBJ2-2, with 8 bases identical to TRBD1. V lost 0 bases to trimming and J lost 3 bases; unmatched junction nucleotides: 4. CDR3 length equals 16 residues. In germline, CDR1 is SGHRS, CDR2 YFSETQ. CDR3 residues: CASSLATGVDTGELFF. CDR3 DNA sequence: TGCGCCAGCAGCTTGGCGACAGGGGTCGACACCGGGGAGCTGTTTTTT. Variable domain in full (rest from reference TRBV5-1 and TRBJ2-2): KAGVTQTPRYLIKTRGQQVTLSCSPISGHRSVSWYQQTPGQGLQFLFEYFSETQRNKGNFPGRFSGRQFSNSRSEMNVSTLELGDSALYLCASSLATGVDTGELFFGEGSRLTVL.

V is TRBV5-4 and J is TRBJ2-7; TRBD2 agrees at 10 bases. The V gene end was trimmed by 4 bases and the J gene end by 2 bases; junction bases not matched to a gene: 15. The CDR3 length is 18 residues. Per germline, CDR1 SGHNT and CDR2 YYREEE (reference sequence). The CDR3 spells CASSPGNPLAGETYEQYF. As DNA, the CDR3 is TGTGCCAGCAGCCCCGGCAACCCTCTAGCGGGGGAAACCTACGAGCAGTACTTC.